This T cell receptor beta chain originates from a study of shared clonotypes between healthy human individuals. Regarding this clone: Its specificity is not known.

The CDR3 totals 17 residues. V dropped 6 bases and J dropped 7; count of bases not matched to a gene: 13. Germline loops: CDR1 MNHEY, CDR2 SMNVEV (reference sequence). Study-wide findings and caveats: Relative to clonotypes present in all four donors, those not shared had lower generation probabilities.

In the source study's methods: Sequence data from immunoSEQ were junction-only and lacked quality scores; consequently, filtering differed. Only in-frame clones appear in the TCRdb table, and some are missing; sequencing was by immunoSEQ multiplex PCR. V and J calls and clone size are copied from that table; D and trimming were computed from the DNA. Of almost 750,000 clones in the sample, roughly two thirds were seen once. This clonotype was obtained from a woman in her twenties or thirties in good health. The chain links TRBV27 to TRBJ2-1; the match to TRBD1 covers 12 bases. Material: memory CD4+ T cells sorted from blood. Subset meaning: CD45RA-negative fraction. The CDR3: CASSTLTGTGGRNEQFF. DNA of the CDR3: TGTGCCAGCAGCACGCTCACCGGGACAGGGGGCAGGAATGAGCAGTTCTTC.